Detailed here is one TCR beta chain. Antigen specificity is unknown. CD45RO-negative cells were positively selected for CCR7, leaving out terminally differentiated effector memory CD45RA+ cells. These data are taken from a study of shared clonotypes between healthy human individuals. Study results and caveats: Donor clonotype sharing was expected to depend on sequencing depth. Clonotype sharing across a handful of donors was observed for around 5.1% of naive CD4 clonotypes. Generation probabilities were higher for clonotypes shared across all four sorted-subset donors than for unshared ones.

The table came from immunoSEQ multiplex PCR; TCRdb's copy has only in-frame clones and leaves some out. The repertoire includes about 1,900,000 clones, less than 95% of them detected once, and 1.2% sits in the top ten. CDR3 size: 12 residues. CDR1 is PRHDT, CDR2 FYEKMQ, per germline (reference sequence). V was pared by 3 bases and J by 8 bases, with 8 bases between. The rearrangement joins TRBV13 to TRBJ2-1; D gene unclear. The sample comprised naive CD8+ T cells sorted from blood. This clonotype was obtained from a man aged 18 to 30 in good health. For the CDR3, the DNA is TGTGCCAGCAGCTTCGCGCGACATGAGCAGTTCTTC. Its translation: CASSFARHEQFF.